This T cell receptor (beta chain) was obtained from a study of shared clonotypes between healthy human individuals. Assay execution took place at the deep level. The table came from immunoSEQ multiplex PCR; TCRdb's copy has only in-frame clones and leaves some out. Among 2 million to 2.5 million clones listed, approximately 94% were seen once. The CDR3 length is 16 residues. Trimming took off 0 bases at V and 0 bases at J, with 12 bases between the two ends. In germline, CDR1 is SGHTA, CDR2 FQGNSA. J is TRBJ2-7 and V is TRBV7-2; no clear D gene. This TCR was sampled from a man aged 18 to 30 in good health. Some clones in this sample may be carry-over from other donors' samples. Sequenced sample: naive CD4+ T cells from PBMCs. Subset indicated: CD45RA+ positively selected. DNA of the CDR3: TGTGCCAGCAGCTTAGCAATTGCGGCATCCTCCTACGAGCAGTACTTC. The encoded protein is CASSLAIAASSYEQYF.